The 15 T cell receptor beta chains listed next were all sequenced from one sample in a study of beta chain features in type 1 diabetes. Since all of the isolated RNA was reverse transcribed, expressed TCRB transcripts were what got sequenced. The repertoire was sequenced with immunoSEQ multiplex PCR; TCRdb's copy has only in-frame clones and lacks some. The sample has about 150,000 clones; approximately 12% are singletons. Sequenced input: central memory CD4+ T cells from blood. These TCRs come from a man aged 18 to 30 in good health.

The J gene is TRBJ2-4, the V gene TRBV7-2; D is perhaps TRBD1 (6 bases). The germline V gene encodes CDR1 SGHTA and CDR2 FQGNSA. Between the trimmed V and J ends, which lost 2 bases and 2 bases, there was a span of 7 bases. The length of the CDR3 is 14 residues. The CDR3 is CASSLWDTKNIQYF. The CDR3, as DNA: TGTGCCAGCAGCTTATGGGACACCAAAAACATTCAGTACTTC.

This clone was observed at least ten times. This chain joins TRBV13 and TRBJ2-1; 14 bases are a match to TRBD2. The V and J ends lost 5 bases and 8 bases, in that order; junction bases with no gene match: 8. The CDR3 runs to 16 residues. From germline, CDR1 is PRHDT and CDR2 FYEKMQ (reference sequence). The CDR3 is CASSRGTSGSGYEQFF. CDR3 nucleotides: TGTGCCAGCAGCCGAGGGACTAGCGGGAGCGGCTATGAGCAGTTCTTC.

A few counts support this clone. This chain joins TRBV5-1 and TRBJ2-7; TRBD1 agrees at 9 bases. Germline V gene lookup returns CDR1 SGHRS and CDR2 YFSETQ. The CDR3 runs 15 residues. The V segment lost 5 bases and the J segment 3 bases; nucleotides outside the gene matches: 9. The DNA of the CDR3 is TGCGCCAGCAGACCTGGACCGGGACAGGGCTACGAGCAGTACTTC. Translation gives CASRPGPGQGYEQYF.

The table lists this clone with a few counts. V is TRBV27 and J is TRBJ2-2; 11 bases map to TRBD1. Germline lookup yields CDR1 MNHEY and CDR2 SMNVEV (reference sequence). The CDR3 runs to 16 residues. V lost 7 bases and J lost 6; bases outside the gene matches: 10. CDR3: CASIPRLGQGAGELFF. CDR3 DNA sequence: TGTGCCAGCATCCCCCGATTGGGACAGGGGGCCGGGGAGCTGTTTTTT.

The chain couples TRBV12-5 to TRBJ2-3, with D tentatively TRBD2 (5 bases). Per the germline V gene, CDR1 is LGHNT and CDR2 is FRNRAP. The CDR3 sequence is 15 residues long. Trimming took off 2 bases at V and 2 bases at J, with 11 bases between the two ends. The CDR3 reads CASGLSRGFTDTQYF. CDR3 coding DNA: TGTGCTAGTGGTTTGTCACGGGGTTTCACAGATACGCAGTATTTT.

This clone was detected a few times. V usage is TRBV7-2 and J usage is TRBJ2-7; weak D call: TRBD1 (6 bases). Germline V CDR1 and CDR2: SGHTA, FQGNSA. CDR3 length: 13 amino acids. Trimming stripped 4 bases from V and 3 bases from J, with 10 bases between. The CDR3, as DNA: TGTGCCAGCAGCTCGAGGGACATCTACGAGCAGTACTTC. Amino acids: CASSSRDIYEQYF. Supplemented by reference TRBV7-2 and TRBJ2-7, the full variable domain reads GAGVSQSPSNKVTEKGKDVELRCDPISGHTALYWYRQSLGQGLEFLIYFQGNSAPDKSGLPSDRFSAERTGGSVSTLTIQRTQQEDSAVYLCASSSRDIYEQYFGPGTRLTVT.

The J gene is TRBJ2-6, the V gene TRBV9; D is uncertain. Germline loops: CDR1 SGDLS, CDR2 YYNGEE. The V and J ends lost 0 bases and 1 base respectively, with 14 bases between them. The CDR3 covers 18 residues. The CDR3 loop reads CASSVALQSYSGANVLTF. CDR3 in DNA: TGTGCCAGCAGCGTAGCTCTGCAGAGTTATTCTGGGGCCAACGTCCTGACTTTC.

The chain combines TRBV4-2 with TRBJ1-2, with a weak D call TRBD1 (5 bases). The V end was cut by 3 bases, the J end by 3 bases, with 11 bases between. Germline lookup yields CDR1 LGHNA and CDR2 YNFKEQ. There are 14 residues in the CDR3. The CDR3 nucleotides are TGTGCCAGCAGCCAGAGCAGGGACGACTATGGCTACACCTTC. This gives the protein CASSQSRDDYGYTF.

The chain employs TRBV6-5 and TRBJ1-2; possible D gene TRBD1, 6 bases. CDR3 length: 14 residues. With 6 bases removed from V and 2 bases from J, the gap between germline ends came to 13 bases. Germline V gene lookup returns CDR1 MNHEY and CDR2 SVGAGI. The CDR3 nucleotides are TGTGCCAGCAGGCAACAGGGAAGGAACTATGGCTACACCTTC. As protein: CASRQQGRNYGYTF.

As to this clone: At one end the junction does not follow the germline gene, possibly because of a read error. This sequence joins TRBV10-3 and TRBJ2-7, with 8 bases lining up with TRBD2. CDR3 size: 14 residues. CDR1 and CDR2 (germline): ENHRY, SYGVKD. The CDR3 sequence: CASSYQAGAGEQYF. The CDR3, as DNA: TGTGCCAGCAGTTACCAAGCGGGAGCAGGGGAGCAGTACTTC.

This clone was seen a few times. The chain uses TRBV11-2 and TRBJ2-2; the match to TRBD2 covers 10 bases. The CDR3 sequence is 16 residues long. The V segment lost 5 bases and the J segment 2 bases; nucleotides outside the gene matches: 5. Per germline, CDR1 SGHAT and CDR2 FQNNGV. The CDR3 nucleotides read TGTGCCAGCAGCCAACTAGCGGGATTTAACACCGGGGAGCTGTTTTTT. Translation gives CASSQLAGFNTGELFF.

This clone was seen only a few times. The chain uses TRBV29-1 and TRBJ1-6, with 7 nucleotides matching TRBD1. This CDR3 is built from 13 residues. V shed 3 bases and J 14 bases; nucleotides not matched to a gene: 10. Germline-derived CDR1 and CDR2 are SQVTM and ANQGSEA. The CDR3 nucleotides read TGCAGCGTTGAGGCGGGACAGCAGGGAACCCTCCACTTT. Its protein is CSVEAGQQGTLHF.

The gene calls are TRBV7-9 and TRBJ2-5; 11 bases align to TRBD2. After removal of 8 bases from V and 2 bases from J, the junction contained 4 bases not matched to a gene. CDR3 length: 14 residues. Per the germline V gene, CDR1 is SEHNR and CDR2 is FQNEAQ (reference sequence). The CDR3 region is CASGGTSGQETQYF. The CDR3 coding sequence is TGTGCCAGCGGGGGGACTAGCGGACAAGAGACCCAGTACTTC.

The chain couples TRBV5-1 to TRBJ2-5; D ambiguous. Per germline, CDR1 SGHRS and CDR2 YFSETQ. The V end lost 5 bases, the J end lost 2 bases, and 13 bases lay between the germline ends. The CDR3 contains 14 residues. In DNA, the CDR3 is TGCGCCAGCAGTTGGGGTATTCGACAAGAGACCCAGTACTTC. Its protein product is CASSWGIRQETQYF.

This chain joins TRBV15 and TRBJ2-7, with 9 bases matching TRBD2. With 0 bases clipped from V and 6 bases from J, the junction kept 12 bases outside the gene matches. This CDR3 is 17 amino acids long. Per the germline V gene, CDR1 is LNHNV and CDR2 is YYDKDF (reference sequence). The CDR3 DNA follows: TGTGCCACCAGCAGAGACTGGCGGGAGGGCCATTATATCGAGCAGTACTTC. Its translation is CATSRDWREGHYIEQYF.